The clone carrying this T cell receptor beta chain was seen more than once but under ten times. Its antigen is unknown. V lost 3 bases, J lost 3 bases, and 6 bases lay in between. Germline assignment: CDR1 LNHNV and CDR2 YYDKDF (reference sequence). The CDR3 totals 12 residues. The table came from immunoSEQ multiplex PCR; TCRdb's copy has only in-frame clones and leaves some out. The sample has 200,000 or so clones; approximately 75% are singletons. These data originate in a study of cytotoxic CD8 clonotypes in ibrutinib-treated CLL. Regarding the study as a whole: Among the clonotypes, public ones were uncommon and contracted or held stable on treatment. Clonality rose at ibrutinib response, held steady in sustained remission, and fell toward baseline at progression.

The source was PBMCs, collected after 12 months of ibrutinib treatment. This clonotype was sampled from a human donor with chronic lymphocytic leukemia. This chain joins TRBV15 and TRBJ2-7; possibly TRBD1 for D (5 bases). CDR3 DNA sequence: TGTGCCACCAGCAGTGACAGCTACGAGCAGTACTTC. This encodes CATSSDSYEQYF.